The 26 T cell receptor beta chains below all came from one sample that was sequenced in a study of T cells after yellow fever vaccination. TCRdb reprocessed the 5' RACE reads with MiXCR, giving one entry per CDR3 protein. The table includes 150,000 to 200,000 distinct CDR3 sequences, roughly 8.8% detected once. Source: CD8+ T cells sorted from PBMCs, taken 45 days after the yellow fever booster vaccination. The receptors shown here come from a man in his late teens or twenties who received the YFV17D yellow fever vaccine.

The rearrangement joins TRBV6-6 to TRBJ1-5; D might be TRBD1 (5 bases). V was pared by 6 bases and J by 3 bases, with 15 bases between. There are 15 residues in the CDR3. CDR1 MNHNY and CDR2 SVGAGI come from the germline V gene (reference sequence). The CDR3 protein is CASSQGLYHNQPQHF. The CDR3 nucleotides read TGTGCCAGCAGCCAGGGACTTTACCACAATCAGCCCCAGCATTTT.

This clonotype was observed at least ten times. The DNA of the CDR3 is TGCAGTGCTAGAGATCGCGGACAGGCCTACAATGAGCAGTTCTTC. Its protein is CSARDRGQAYNEQFF. The chain couples TRBV20-1 to TRBJ2-1, with 7 bases that match TRBD1. Trimming removed 0 bases from V and 2 bases from J; junction bases left unmatched: 4. This CDR3 has 15 residues. The germline CDR1 and CDR2 sequences are DFQATT and SNEGSKA (reference sequence).

This clonotype was recorded a few times. The J gene is TRBJ2-7, the V gene TRBV4-2; D is ambiguous. This CDR3 has 17 residues. Germline assignment: CDR1 LGHNA and CDR2 YNFKEQ. Trimming cost V 1 base and J 4 bases, with 20 bases left between them. The CDR3 bases are TGTGCCAGCAGCCAAGGCCGGGCCCCCCCCCAGGATTACGAGCAGTACTTC. This codes for CASSQGRAPPQDYEQYF.

This chain connects TRBV2 to TRBJ2-1, with 8 bases aligning to TRBD2. The CDR3 has 15 amino acids. V gave up 3 bases and J gave up 8 bases; unmatched junction bases: 9. Germline-derived CDR1 and CDR2 are SNHLY and FYNNEI. The CDR3 nucleotides read TGTGCCAGCAGTGATTTAGCGGGGTCCCCCCATGAGCAGTTCTTC. Protein sequence: CASSDLAGSPHEQFF.

This clonotype was found many times. The chain joins TRBV29-1 to TRBJ2-2; D remains unclear. V gave up 3 bases and J gave up 3 bases, with 8 bases separating them. In germline, CDR1 is SQVTM, CDR2 ANQGSEA. The length of the CDR3 is 13 residues. In DNA form, the CDR3 reads TGCAGCGTTGAGGGGTCGGACACCGGGGAGCTGTTTTTT. Protein sequence: CSVEGSDTGELFF.

The chain joins TRBV27 to TRBJ2-1, with a tentative D call TRBD1 (8 bases). In germline, CDR1 is MNHEY, CDR2 SMNVEV (reference sequence). This CDR3 contains 15 residues. V was shortened by 6 bases and J by 8 bases, with 20 bases between the two germline ends. The CDR3 sequence is CASSFTGGRGDEQFF. CDR3 DNA sequence: TGTGCCAGCAGCTTCACAGGGGGTCGGGGGGATGAGCAGTTCTTC.

This clonotype was counted only a few times. The rearrangement links TRBV20-1 to TRBJ1-2; D perhaps matches TRBD1 (5 bases). The V end was cut by 3 bases, the J end by 7 bases, with 12 bases between. There are 12 residues in the CDR3. Per germline, CDR1 DFQATT and CDR2 SNEGSKA (reference sequence). The CDR3: CSASGSGAGYTF. The CDR3 nucleotides read TGCAGTGCTAGCGGAAGCGGGGCTGGCTACACCTTC.

This clonotype was picked up a small number of times. The CDR3 here is CSARKYGLAAQDTQYF. The CDR3 DNA reads TGCAGTGCTAGAAAATACGGACTAGCGGCACAAGATACGCAGTATTTT. The rearrangement uses TRBV20-1 and TRBJ2-3; 10 bases are shared with TRBD2. The CDR3 extends over 16 amino acids. Germline values: CDR1 DFQATT, CDR2 SNEGSKA (reference sequence). Trimming removed 2 bases from V and 5 bases from J; junction bases left unmatched: 10.

This clonotype was counted many times. The CDR3 sequence: CASSPNRGNEQYF. The DNA for the CDR3 is TGTGCCAGCAGCCCTAACAGGGGGAACGAGCAGTACTTC. The gene calls are TRBV9 and TRBJ2-7; 8 bases line up with TRBD1. The CDR3 spans 13 residues. Germline V gene lookup returns CDR1 SGDLS and CDR2 YYNGEE. The J segment lost 5 bases and the V segment lost 4 bases, leaving 5 bases of the junction unmatched.

This clonotype has only a few counts. The chain employs TRBV27 and TRBJ1-5; tentative D call: TRBD1 (6 bases). Per the germline V gene, CDR1 is MNHEY and CDR2 is SMNVEV (reference sequence). This CDR3 region has 15 residues. The V end was cut by 6 bases, the J end by 2 bases, with 14 bases between. As DNA, the CDR3 is TGTGCCAGCAGCCTAGGGGGTTCTGGCAATCAGCCCCAGCATTTT. Encoded protein: CASSLGGSGNQPQHF.

This clonotype has more than one count but fewer than ten. The rearrangement uses TRBV27 and TRBJ1-1; D gene uncertain. With 6 bases removed from V and 2 bases from J, the gap between germline ends came to 13 bases. This CDR3 is 14 amino acids long. From germline, CDR1 is MNHEY and CDR2 SMNVEV (reference sequence). Written as DNA, the CDR3 is TGTGCCAGCAGGCCCCTCGGTGGAAACACTGAAGCTTTCTTT. Protein: CASRPLGGNTEAFF.

The gene calls are TRBV12-3 or TRBV12-4 and TRBJ2-3; D not resolved. The CDR3 contains 14 residues. V was shortened by 4 bases and J by 2 bases, with 10 bases between the two germline ends. This CDR3 reads CASSWGSSTDTQYF. The CDR3 coding sequence is TGTGCCAGCAGTTGGGGATCCTCCACAGATACGCAGTATTTT.

This clonotype was detected a few times. The V gene is TRBV7-6, the J gene TRBJ1-2; 10 bases line up with TRBD1. CDR3 length equals 13 residues. Trimming took 5 bases from V and 6 from J; bases not matched to a gene: 3. Germline V lookup: CDR1 SGHVS, CDR2 FNYEAQ. This CDR3 is CASSPGQGDGYTF. CDR3 nucleotide sequence: TGTGCCAGCAGCCCCGGACAGGGGGATGGCTACACCTTC.

This clonotype was counted many times. V and J are TRBV7-9 and TRBJ1-1, with D hard to call. V gave up 1 base and J gave up 2 bases, with 5 bases separating them. Germline V gene lookup returns CDR1 SEHNR and CDR2 FQNEAQ (reference sequence). The CDR3 is made up of 13 amino acids. CDR3 protein: CASSLGTNTEAFF. CDR3 sequence (DNA): TGTGCCAGCAGCTTAGGCACTAACACTGAAGCTTTCTTT.

This clonotype was detected only a few times. This chain connects TRBV5-1 to TRBJ2-7; possibly TRBD2 for D (5 bases). The CDR3 length is 13 residues. Germline CDR1 is SGHRS and CDR2 is YFSETQ. Trimming pared 4 bases from V and 5 bases from J, leaving 13 bases between. The CDR3 DNA sequence: TGCGCCAGCAGCCCCACCCCGGAGGACGAGCAGTACTTC. Residues: CASSPTPEDEQYF.

This clonotype was detected ten times or more. The V gene is TRBV12-3 or TRBV12-4, the J gene TRBJ1-4, with D possibly being TRBD1 (6 bases). The CDR3 consists of 12 residues. The V and J ends lost 7 bases and 8 bases respectively, with 11 bases between them. CDR3 protein: CASTSGQEKLFF. DNA for the CDR3: TGTGCCAGCACCTCCGGACAGGAAAAACTGTTTTTT.

This clonotype came up a few times. This sequence joins TRBV13 and TRBJ2-4, with D uncertain. Between the trimmed V and J ends, which lost 3 bases and 7 bases, there was a span of 10 bases. The CDR3 spans 13 residues. The germline V gene has CDR1 PRHDT and CDR2 FYEKMQ (reference sequence). Here the CDR3 reads CASSFSNENIQYF. The CDR3 nucleotides read TGTGCCAGCAGCTTTTCAAATGAGAACATTCAGTACTTC.

The table lists this clonotype with many counts. The chain couples TRBV4-2 to TRBJ2-5, with D possibly matching TRBD2 (7 bases). V lost 2 bases and J 2 bases, leaving 21 bases between the germline ends. The CDR3 spans 18 residues. Germline V gene data show CDR1 as LGHNA and CDR2 as YNFKEQ. The CDR3 is CASSQTGVRGPSQETQYF. CDR3 coding DNA: TGTGCCAGCAGCCAAACCGGGGTGCGGGGGCCCTCTCAAGAGACCCAGTACTTC.

By share, this clonotype ranks as medium-sized. The genes are TRBV3-1 and TRBJ2-5, with D possibly being TRBD2 (6 bases). Between the trimmed V and J ends, which lost 1 base and 2 bases, there was a span of 17 bases. The CDR3 is made up of 17 amino acids. CDR1 is LGHDT and CDR2 is YNNKEL in the germline V gene (reference sequence). In nucleotides, the CDR3 is TGTGCCAGCAGCCAAGTAGTGATAGCGGTGTCACAAGAGACCCAGTACTTC. It specifies CASSQVVIAVSQETQYF.

This clonotype has just a few counts. The chain uses TRBV6-5 and TRBJ1-1; D unresolved. Germline-derived CDR1 and CDR2 are MNHEY and SVGAGI. The CDR3 totals 13 residues. V lost 0 bases, J lost 1 base, and 3 bases lay in between. CDR3 coding DNA: TGTGCCAGCAGTTACTCGGCGAACACTGAAGCTTTCTTT. Its translation: CASSYSANTEAFF.

The CDR3 bases are TGTGCCAGCTCAGGGGCCAACGTCCTGACTTTC. This sequence encodes CASSGANVLTF. The chain uses TRBV6-2 or TRBV6-3 and TRBJ2-6; D is ambiguous. Deletions cut 8 bases from V and 4 bases from J, with 3 bases between. Per germline, CDR1 MNHEY and CDR2 SVGEGT. The CDR3 extends over 11 amino acids.

This clonotype was observed many times. The V gene is TRBV29-1, the J gene TRBJ1-1; D is unclear. The V end was cut by 0 bases, the J end by 0 bases, with 14 bases between. Germline V gene sequence: CDR1 SQVTM, CDR2 ANQGSEA. This CDR3 comprises 16 residues. This CDR3 is CSVEDRRRSLNTEAFF. CDR3 in DNA: TGCAGCGTTGAAGATCGGAGACGATCATTGAACACTGAAGCTTTCTTT.

This clonotype was counted between two and nine times. J is TRBJ2-3 and V is TRBV7-2, with 8 nucleotides matching TRBD1. The J segment lost 0 bases and the V segment lost 4 bases, leaving 6 bases of the junction unmatched. CDR3 length: 16 residues. Germline values: CDR1 SGHTA, CDR2 FQGNSA. DNA for the CDR3: TGTGCCAGCAGCTCCAGACAGGGGCTTAGCACAGATACGCAGTATTTT. It yields the protein CASSSRQGLSTDTQYF.

This chain joins TRBV29-1 and TRBJ2-5; D assignment may be TRBD1 or TRBD2 (6 bases each). This CDR3 has 16 amino acids. In germline, CDR1 is SQVTM, CDR2 ANQGSEA. V gave up 7 bases and J gave up 3 bases, with 24 bases separating them. The CDR3 loop is CSAGEPRGPGEETQYF. The CDR3 nucleotides read TGCAGCGCAGGGGAACCGCGGGGCCCCGGTGAAGAGACCCAGTACTTC.

The chain carries TRBV7-2 and TRBJ1-5; perhaps TRBD1 as D (5 bases). With 7 bases removed from V and 0 bases from J, the gap between germline ends came to 7 bases. In germline, CDR1 is SGHTA, CDR2 FQGNSA. The CDR3 consists of 13 residues. This CDR3 is CASTDSSNQPQHF. CDR3 bases: TGTGCCAGCACCGACAGTAGCAATCAGCCCCAGCATTTT.

This clonotype was picked up many times. The chain carries TRBV7-9 and TRBJ1-6; D gene uncertain. CDR3 length: 13 residues. Germline loops: CDR1 SEHNR, CDR2 FQNEAQ (reference sequence). V lost 5 bases, J lost 7 bases, and 9 bases lay in between. CDR3 sequence (DNA): TGTGCCAGCAGCCCCCGAACCAATTCACCCCTCCACTTT. This encodes CASSPRTNSPLHF.